This T cell receptor (beta chain) was captured in a study of cytomegalovirus exposure and HLA in healthy donors. This PCR relied on a set of 60 Vbeta primers and 13 Jbeta primers. Clones were sequenced by immunoSEQ multiplex PCR, and TCRdb holds only the in-frame ones, with some missing. The sample includes more than 90,000 clones, roughly 83% of them seen just once. Note on this clone: Its antigen remains unknown.

Study-wide points: High specificity and sensitivity for cytomegalovirus status were reported for the classifier.

The trim removed 3 bases at V and 4 bases at J, leaving 7 bases unmatched. Germline loops: CDR1 LNHDA, CDR2 SQIVND (reference sequence). This CDR3 region has 15 residues. The rearrangement uses TRBV19 and TRBJ2-3; 7 nucleotides align to TRBD2. The sequenced sample consisted of PBMCs. The receptor comes from a woman between 18 and 30 years old in good health and CMV-seropositive. The CDR3 here is CASSMGGVSADTQYF. CDR3 bases: TGTGCCAGTAGTATGGGGGGGGTGAGCGCAGATACGCAGTATTTT.